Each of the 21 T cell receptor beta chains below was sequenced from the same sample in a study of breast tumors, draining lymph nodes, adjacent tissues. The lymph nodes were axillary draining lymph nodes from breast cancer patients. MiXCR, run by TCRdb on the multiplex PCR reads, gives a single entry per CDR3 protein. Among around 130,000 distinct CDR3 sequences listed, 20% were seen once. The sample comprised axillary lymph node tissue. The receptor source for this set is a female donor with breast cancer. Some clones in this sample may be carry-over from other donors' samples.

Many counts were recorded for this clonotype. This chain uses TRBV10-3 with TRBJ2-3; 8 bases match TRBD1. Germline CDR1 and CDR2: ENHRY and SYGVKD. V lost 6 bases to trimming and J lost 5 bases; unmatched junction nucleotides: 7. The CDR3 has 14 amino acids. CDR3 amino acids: CAIREDRVKDTQYF. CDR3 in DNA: TGTGCCATCAGGGAGGACAGGGTAAAAGATACGCAGTATTTT.

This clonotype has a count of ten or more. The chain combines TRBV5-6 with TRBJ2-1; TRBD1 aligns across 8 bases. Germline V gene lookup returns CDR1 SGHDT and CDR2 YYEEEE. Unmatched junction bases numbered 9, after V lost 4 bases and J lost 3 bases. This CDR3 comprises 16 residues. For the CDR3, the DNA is TGTGCCAGCAGCATCTTGACAGGGGTCGGCTACAATGAGCAGTTCTTC. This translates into CASSILTGVGYNEQFF. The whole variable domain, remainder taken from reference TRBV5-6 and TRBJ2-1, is DAGVTQSPTHLIKTRGQQVTLRCSPKSGHDTVSWYQQALGQGPQFIFQYYEEEERQRGNFPDRFSGHQFPNYSSELNVNALLLGDSALYLCASSILTGVGYNEQFFGPGTRLTVL.

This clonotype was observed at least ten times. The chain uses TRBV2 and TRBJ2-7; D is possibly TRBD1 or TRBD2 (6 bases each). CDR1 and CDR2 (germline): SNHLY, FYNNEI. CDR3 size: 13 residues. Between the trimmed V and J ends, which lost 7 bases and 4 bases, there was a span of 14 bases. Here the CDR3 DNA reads TGTGCCAGCAAACAGGGACTTCGGTACGAGCAGTACTTC. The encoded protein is CASKQGLRYEQYF. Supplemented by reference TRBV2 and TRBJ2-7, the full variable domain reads EPEVTQTPSHQVTQMGQEVILRCVPISNHLYFYWYRQILGQKVEFLVSFYNNEISEKSEIFDDQFSVERPDGSNFTLKIRSTKLEDSAMYFCASKQGLRYEQYFGPGTRLTVT.

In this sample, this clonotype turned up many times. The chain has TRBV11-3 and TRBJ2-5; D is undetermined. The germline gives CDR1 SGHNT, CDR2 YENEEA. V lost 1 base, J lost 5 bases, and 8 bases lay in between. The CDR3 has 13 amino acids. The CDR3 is CASSLGTVETQYF. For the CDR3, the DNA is TGTGCCAGCAGCTTAGGAACAGTGGAGACCCAGTACTTC.

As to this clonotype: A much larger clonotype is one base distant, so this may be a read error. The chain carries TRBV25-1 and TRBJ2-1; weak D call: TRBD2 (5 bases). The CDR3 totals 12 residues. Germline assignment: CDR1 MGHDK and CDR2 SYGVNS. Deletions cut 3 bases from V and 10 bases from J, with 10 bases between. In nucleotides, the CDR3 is TGTGCCAGCAGTGACTACGACTACGAGCAGTTCTTC. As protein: CASSDYDYEQFF.

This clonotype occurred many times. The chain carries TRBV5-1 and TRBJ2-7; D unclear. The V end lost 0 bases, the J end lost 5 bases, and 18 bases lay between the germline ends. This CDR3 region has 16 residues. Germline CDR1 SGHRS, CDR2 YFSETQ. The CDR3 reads CASSLAEVSRRNEQYF. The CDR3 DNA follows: TGCGCCAGCAGCTTGGCCGAGGTTTCAAGACGGAACGAGCAGTACTTC.

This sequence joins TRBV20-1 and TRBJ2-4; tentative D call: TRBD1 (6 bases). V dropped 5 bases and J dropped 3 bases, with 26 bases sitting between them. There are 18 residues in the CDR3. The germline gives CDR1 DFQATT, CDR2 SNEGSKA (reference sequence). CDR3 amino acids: CSALGVGGMERGKNIQYF. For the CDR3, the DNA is TGCAGTGCTCTGGGGGTAGGGGGAATGGAGAGAGGCAAAAACATTCAGTACTTC.

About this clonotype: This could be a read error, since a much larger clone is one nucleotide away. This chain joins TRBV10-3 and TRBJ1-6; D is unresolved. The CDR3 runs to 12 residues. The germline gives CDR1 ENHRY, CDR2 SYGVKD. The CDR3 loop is CAIRDGNPPFHF. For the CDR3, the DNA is TGTGCCATCAGGGACGGGAATCCACCCTTCCACTTT.

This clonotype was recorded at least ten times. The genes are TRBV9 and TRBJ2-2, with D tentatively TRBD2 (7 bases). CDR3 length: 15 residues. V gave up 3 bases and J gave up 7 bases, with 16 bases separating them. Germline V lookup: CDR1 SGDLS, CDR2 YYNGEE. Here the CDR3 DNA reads TGTGCCAGCAGCGCGAGGGGGGGGGGCAGCGGGGAGCTGTTTTTT. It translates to CASSARGGGSGELFF.

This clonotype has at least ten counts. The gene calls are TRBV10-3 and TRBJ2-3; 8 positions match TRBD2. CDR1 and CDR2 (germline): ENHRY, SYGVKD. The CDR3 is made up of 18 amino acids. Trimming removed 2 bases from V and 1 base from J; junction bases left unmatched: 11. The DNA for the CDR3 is TGTGCCATCAGTGAGAGTACGGCGGGAGGTTTCGGCACAGATACGCAGTATTTT. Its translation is CAISESTAGGFGTDTQYF.

The CDR3 DNA is TGTGCCAGCAGCTTAGCCACCGGGTCGAGAGGGGAGCTGTTTTTT. Protein product: CASSLATGSRGELFF. V usage is TRBV7-2 and J usage is TRBJ2-2; D uncertain. Germline CDR1 reads SGHTA; CDR2 reads FQGNSA. The CDR3 extends over 15 amino acids. V lost 0 bases, J lost 8 bases, and 13 bases lay in between.

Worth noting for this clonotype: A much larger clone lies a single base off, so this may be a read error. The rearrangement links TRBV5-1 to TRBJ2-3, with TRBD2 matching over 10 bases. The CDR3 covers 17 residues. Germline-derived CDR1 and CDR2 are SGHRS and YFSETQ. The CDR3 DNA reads TGCGCCAGCAGCCGAGGACTCTTGAGCGGGGGGGCCGATACGCGGTATTTT. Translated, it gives CASSRGLLSGGADTRYF.

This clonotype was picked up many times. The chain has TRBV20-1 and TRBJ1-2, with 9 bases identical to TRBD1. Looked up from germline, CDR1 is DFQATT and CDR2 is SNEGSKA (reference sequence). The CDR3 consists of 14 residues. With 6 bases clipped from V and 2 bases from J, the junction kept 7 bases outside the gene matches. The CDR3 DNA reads TGCAGTGCCAAACCGACAGGGGGGAACTATGGCTACACCTTC. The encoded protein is CSAKPTGGNYGYTF.

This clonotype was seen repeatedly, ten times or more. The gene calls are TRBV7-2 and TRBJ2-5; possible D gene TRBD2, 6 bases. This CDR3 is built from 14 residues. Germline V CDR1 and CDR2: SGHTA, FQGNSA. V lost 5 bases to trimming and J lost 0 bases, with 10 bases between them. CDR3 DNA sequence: TGTGCCAGCAGCAAGCCGGGAGACCAAGAGACCCAGTACTTC. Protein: CASSKPGDQETQYF.

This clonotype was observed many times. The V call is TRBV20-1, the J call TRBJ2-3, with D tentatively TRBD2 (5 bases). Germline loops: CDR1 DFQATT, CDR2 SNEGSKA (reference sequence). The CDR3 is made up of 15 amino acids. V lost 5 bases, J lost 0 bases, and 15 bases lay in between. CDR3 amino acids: CSAAVLALSTDTQYF. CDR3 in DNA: TGCAGTGCTGCCGTTCTAGCTCTGAGCACAGATACGCAGTATTTT.

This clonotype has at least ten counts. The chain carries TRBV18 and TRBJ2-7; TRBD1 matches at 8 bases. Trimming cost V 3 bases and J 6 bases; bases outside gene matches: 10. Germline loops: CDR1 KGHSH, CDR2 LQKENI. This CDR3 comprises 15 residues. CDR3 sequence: CASSPPQGASREQYF. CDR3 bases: TGTGCCAGCTCACCGCCCCAGGGGGCTAGTCGCGAGCAGTACTTC.

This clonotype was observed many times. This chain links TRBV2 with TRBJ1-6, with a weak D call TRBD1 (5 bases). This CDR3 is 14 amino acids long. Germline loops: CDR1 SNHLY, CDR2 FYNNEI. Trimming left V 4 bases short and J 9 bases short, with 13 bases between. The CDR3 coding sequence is TGTGCCAGCAGTGTCGAGGGACCTGCTTCACCCCTCCACTTT. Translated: CASSVEGPASPLHF.

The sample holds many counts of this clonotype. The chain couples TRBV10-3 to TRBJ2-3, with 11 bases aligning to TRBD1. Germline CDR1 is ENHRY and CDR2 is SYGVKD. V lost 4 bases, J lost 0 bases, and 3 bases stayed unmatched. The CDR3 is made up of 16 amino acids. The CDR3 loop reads CAISGRDRGSTDTQYF. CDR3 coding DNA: TGTGCCATCAGTGGGCGGGACAGGGGGAGCACAGATACGCAGTATTTT.

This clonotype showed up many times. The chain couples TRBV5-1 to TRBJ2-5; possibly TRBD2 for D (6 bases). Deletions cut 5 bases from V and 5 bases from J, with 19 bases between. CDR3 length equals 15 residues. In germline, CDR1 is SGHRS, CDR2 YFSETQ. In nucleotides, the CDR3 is TGCGCCAGCAGGCCGGAGGGCAGAGGGTGGGAGACCCAGTACTTC. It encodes CASRPEGRGWETQYF.

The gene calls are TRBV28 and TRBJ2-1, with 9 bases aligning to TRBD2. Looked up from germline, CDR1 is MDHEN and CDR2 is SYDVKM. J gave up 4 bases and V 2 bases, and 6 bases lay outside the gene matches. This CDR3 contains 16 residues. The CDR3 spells CASSLETSGKYNEQFF. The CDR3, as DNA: TGTGCCAGCAGTTTAGAGACTAGCGGCAAATACAATGAGCAGTTCTTC.

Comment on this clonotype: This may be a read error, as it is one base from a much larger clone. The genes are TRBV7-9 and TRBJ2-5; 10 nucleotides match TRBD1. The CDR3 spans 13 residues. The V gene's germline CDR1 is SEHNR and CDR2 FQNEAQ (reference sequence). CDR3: CVSSWGQGETQYF. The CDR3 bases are TGTGTCAGCAGCTGGGGACAGGGGGAGACCCAGTACTTC.